Below, 13 T cell receptor beta chains from the same sample are listed, as sequenced in a study of blood T cells in healthy people across ages. The second PCR ran about 6 to 11 cycles with a sample-barcoded 5' primer and J-beta primers. TCRdb fed the 5' RACE reads into MiXCR, producing one record per CDR3 protein. The sample includes some 1.4 million distinct CDR3 sequences, approximately 38% of them seen just once. The sequencing input was blood. These receptors all stem from a woman between 18 and 29 years old in good health.

In this sample, this clonotype turned up many times. This rearrangement joins TRBV10-3 to TRBJ2-1, with 11 bases lining up with TRBD2. Germline V lookup: CDR1 ENHRY, CDR2 SYGVKD. V lost 6 bases, J lost 2 bases, and 3 bases stayed unmatched. This CDR3 has 15 residues. CDR3 sequence reads: CAIRTSGATYNEQFF. DNA for the CDR3: TGTGCCATCAGGACTAGCGGGGCTACCTACAATGAGCAGTTCTTC.

V is TRBV12-3 or TRBV12-4 and J is TRBJ1-2; D ambiguous. There are 14 residues in the CDR3. V was cut by 5 bases and J by 1 base, with 11 bases left in between. CDR3 sequence (DNA): TGTGCCAGCAGTCCCACGGGGATTAACTATGGCTACACCTTC. Protein product: CASSPTGINYGYTF.

This clonotype was seen more than once but under ten times. The rearrangement links TRBV28 to TRBJ2-3; the match to TRBD2 covers 12 bases. CDR1 and CDR2 from the germline V gene are MDHEN and SYDVKM. J lost 5 bases, V lost 5 bases, and 8 bases had no gene match. The CDR3 is made up of 16 amino acids. CDR3 amino acids: CASSMLAGGPVDTQYF. The CDR3, as DNA: TGTGCCAGCAGTATGCTAGCGGGGGGGCCGGTAGATACGCAGTATTTT.

This chain joins TRBV9 and TRBJ2-1, with 8 bases that match TRBD1. The trim removed 4 bases at V and 1 base at J, leaving 10 bases unmatched. The V gene's germline CDR1 is SGDLS and CDR2 YYNGEE. There are 17 residues in the CDR3. Written as DNA, the CDR3 is TGTGCCAGCAGCCCAGGGCGGACAGGGTTATCCTACAATGAGCAGTTCTTC. Translation gives CASSPGRTGLSYNEQFF. The variable domain in full, with the rest retrieved from reference TRBV9 and TRBJ2-1, is DSGVTQTPKHLITATGQRVTLRCSPRSGDLSVYWYQQSLDQGLQFLIQYYNGEERAKGNILERFSAQQFPDLHSELNLSSLELGDSALYFCASSPGRTGLSYNEQFFGPGTRLTVL.

V gene TRBV25-1 combines with J gene TRBJ2-5; no clear D. The DNA end lines up better with TRBJ2-7; the J call may be wrong. The germline V gene has CDR1 MGHDK and CDR2 SYGVNS. This CDR3 contains 13 residues. CDR3 region: CASRPLGNLEQYF. CDR3 in DNA: TGTGCCAGCAGACCGCTCGGCAACCTCGAGCAGTACTTC.

On this clonotype itself: Its ends do not fully match the called genes, so a read error is possible. The V call is TRBV7-3, the J call TRBJ2-7; maybe TRBD2 (6 bases). In germline, CDR1 is SGHTA, CDR2 FQGTGA. The CDR3 loop spans 15 amino acids. The CDR3 nucleotides are TGTGCCAACAGCTTAGGAGGGTCGGTTCCCTACGAGCAGTACTTC. It encodes CANSLGGSVPYEQYF.

This chain connects TRBV28 to TRBJ1-5, with D tentatively TRBD1 (5 bases). The germline V and J ends were trimmed by 5 bases and 0 bases, with 11 bases remaining between them. Germline CDR1 reads MDHEN; CDR2 reads SYDVKM. CDR3 length: 15 residues. CDR3 coding DNA: TGTGCCAGCAGTCCCGCAGACAGTAGCAATCAGCCCCAGCATTTT. Encoded protein: CASSPADSSNQPQHF.

This clonotype was detected only a few times. The rearrangement uses TRBV19 and TRBJ2-3, with D possibly called TRBD1 or TRBD2 (5 bases each). The CDR3 contains 16 residues. Between the trimmed V and J ends, which lost 5 bases and 4 bases, there was a span of 19 bases. Germline-derived CDR1 and CDR2 are LNHDA and SQIVND (reference sequence). The CDR3 coding sequence is TGTGCCAGTAGTCCAGATAGAGGGGCCAGGCCAGATACGCAGTATTTT. It translates to CASSPDRGARPDTQYF.

J is TRBJ2-7 and V is TRBV9; TRBD2 might be the D (7 bases). Trimming cost V 3 bases and J 5 bases, with 12 bases left between them. Germline CDR1 reads SGDLS; CDR2 reads YYNGEE. The CDR3 is 13 residues long. The CDR3 sequence: CASSERDMDEQYF. The CDR3 DNA follows: TGTGCCAGCAGCGAGCGGGACATGGACGAGCAGTACTTC.

The rearrangement joins TRBV28 to TRBJ2-3, with D maybe TRBD1 (5 bases). The CDR3 is made up of 14 amino acids. V was clipped by 3 bases and J by 4 bases, with 11 bases between them. The germline V gene has CDR1 MDHEN and CDR2 SYDVKM. The CDR3 loop is CASSFAGIPDTQYF. Here the CDR3 DNA reads TGTGCCAGCAGTTTTGCAGGGATACCAGATACGCAGTATTTT.

The genes are TRBV9 and TRBJ2-7, with no clear D. Per germline, CDR1 SGDLS and CDR2 YYNGEE. V was clipped by 0 bases and J by 0 bases, with 7 bases between them. This CDR3 contains 14 residues. As DNA, the CDR3 is TGTGCCAGCAGCGTAGAGGCTTTCTCCTACGAGCAGTACTTC. Protein: CASSVEAFSYEQYF.

The chain employs TRBV7-8 and TRBJ1-1; 12 bases are shared with TRBD1. The CDR3 runs to 17 residues. Unmatched junction bases numbered 7, after V lost 1 base and J lost 4 bases. Germline loops: CDR1 SGHVS, CDR2 FQNEAQ. CDR3 loop: CASSLVPGQGAGTEAFF. The CDR3 coding sequence is TGTGCCAGCAGCTTAGTTCCGGGACAGGGGGCGGGCACTGAAGCTTTCTTT.

The chain is built from TRBV4-2 and TRBJ2-7; the D gene could be TRBD1 or TRBD2 (5 bases each). CDR1 LGHNA and CDR2 YNFKEQ come from the germline V gene. The CDR3 length is 16 residues. The V end was cut by 0 bases, the J end by 3 bases, with 15 bases between. In DNA, the CDR3 is TGTGCCAGCAGCCAAGATCGAGAGGGGCGCAACTACGAGCAGTACTTC. It translates to CASSQDREGRNYEQYF.